These 29 T cell receptor beta chains originate from one sample sequenced in a study of T cells after posttransplantation cyclophosphamide. Sequencing used immunoSEQ multiplex PCR; TCRdb keeps in-frame clones, though not all of them. The sample yields 15,000 to 20,000 clones, approximately 81% seen once. Methotrexate plus calcineurin inhibitor accompanied controls' myeloablative marrow transplants; sampling was 1 year later. The specimen comprised PBMCs, sampled after allogeneic stem cell transplant with calcineurin inhibitor and methotrexate. The receptors derive from a female patient aged 18-30 years who received an allogeneic stem cell transplant from an unrelated donor, was CMV-positive, and had acute and chronic GVHD. Some T cells may have come from the graft donor.

This chain links TRBV11-3 with TRBJ1-5, with D possibly TRBD1 on 6 matching bases. Trimming took off 3 bases at V and 3 bases at J, with 18 bases between the two ends. The CDR3 contains 17 residues. Germline CDR1 reads SGHNT; CDR2 reads YENEEA. The CDR3 DNA reads TGTGCCAGCAGCTTCCATACAGGGTTAGGGGCCAATCAGCCCCAGCATTTT. Translation gives CASSFHTGLGANQPQHF.

The chain recombines TRBV7-2 with TRBJ2-1; TRBD2 aligns across 12 bases. J was trimmed by 8 bases and V by 0 bases; bases with no gene match: 5. Germline values: CDR1 SGHTA, CDR2 FQGNSA. This CDR3 contains 16 residues. CDR3 sequence: CASSLARLAGVYEQFF. DNA of the CDR3: TGTGCCAGCAGCTTAGCTAGACTAGCGGGAGTGTATGAGCAGTTCTTC.

For the CDR3, the DNA is TGTGCCACAACGGGGGGGTTGATGGCCCAGTACTTC. Translation: CATTGGLMAQYF. The V call is TRBV2, the J call TRBJ2-5; 8 nucleotides match TRBD2. J lost 9 bases, V lost 10 bases, and 10 bases had no gene match. In germline, CDR1 is SNHLY, CDR2 FYNNEI. The CDR3 covers 12 residues.

The V gene is TRBV30, the J gene TRBJ2-5; 8 nucleotides agree with TRBD1. TRBJ2-7 explains the end of the DNA better; the J call may be wrong. This CDR3 is built from 12 residues. Germline values: CDR1 GTSNPN, CDR2 SVGIG (reference sequence). The CDR3 spells CACTTGAYEQYF. The CDR3 DNA follows: TGTGCCTGTACGACAGGGGCCTACGAGCAGTACTTC.

The chain is built from TRBV5-1 and TRBJ2-6; 7 nucleotides match TRBD1. This CDR3 has 18 amino acids. The J segment lost 0 bases and the V segment lost 0 bases, leaving 6 bases of the junction unmatched. Germline V gene data show CDR1 as SGHRS and CDR2 as YFSETQ. The CDR3 region is CASSLAGTEFSGANVLTF. The CDR3 coding sequence is TGCGCCAGCAGCTTGGCGGGGACAGAGTTCTCTGGGGCCAACGTCCTGACTTTC.

The J gene is TRBJ2-1, the V gene TRBV2, with 7 positions matching TRBD2. J gave up 4 bases and V 4 bases, and 7 bases lay outside the gene matches. The CDR3 has 15 amino acids. CDR1 and CDR2 from the germline V gene are SNHLY and FYNNEI. CDR3: CASSVRKLAYNEQFF. The CDR3 DNA sequence: TGTGCCAGCAGTGTACGGAAACTAGCGTACAATGAGCAGTTCTTC.

The chain has TRBV4-3 and TRBJ2-5, with TRBD2 as a possible D gene (5 bases). V shed 4 bases and J shed 5 bases, with 14 bases lying between them. The CDR3 contains 14 residues. Germline V lookup: CDR1 LGHNA, CDR2 YSLEER. In DNA, the CDR3 is TGCGCCAGCAGCCGATCCAGCGGTGGGGAGACCCAGTACTTC. It encodes CASSRSSGGETQYF.

This rearrangement joins TRBV29-1 to TRBJ2-3; 7 positions match TRBD2. Trimming took 0 bases from V and 2 from J; bases not matched to a gene: 8. This CDR3 comprises 16 residues. Germline values: CDR1 SQVTM, CDR2 ANQGSEA. The CDR3 DNA sequence: TGCAGCGTTGAAGATGGGTTAGCGGGCCCCACAGATACGCAGTATTTT. Its translation: CSVEDGLAGPTDTQYF.

The rearrangement links TRBV9 to TRBJ2-1; 13 nucleotides line up with TRBD2. The junction had 16 bases not matched to a gene; V was cut back by 1 base and J by 0 bases. The germline V gene encodes CDR1 SGDLS and CDR2 YYNGEE. The length of the CDR3 is 22 residues. As DNA, the CDR3 is TGTGCCAGCAGCGTAACTAGCGGGAGGGCCTTGGCTGCGACTGGCTCCTACAATGAGCAGTTCTTC. Translating gives CASSVTSGRALAATGSYNEQFF. Supplemented by reference TRBV9 and TRBJ2-1, the full variable domain reads DSGVTQTPKHLITATGQRVTLRCSPRSGDLSVYWYQQSLDQGLQFLIQYYNGEERAKGNILERFSAQQFPDLHSELNLSSLELGDSALYFCASSVTSGRALAATGSYNEQFFGPGTRLTVL.

This chain joins TRBV5-1 and TRBJ2-5; D remains ambiguous. Germline loops: CDR1 SGHRS, CDR2 YFSETQ. V shed 0 bases and J shed 5 bases, with 14 bases lying between them. The CDR3 loop spans 15 amino acids. The CDR3 DNA sequence: TGCGCCAGCAGCTTGGCCCTGGGCAGTCAGGAGACCCAGTACTTC. Its protein is CASSLALGSQETQYF.

The rearrangement links TRBV5-8 to TRBJ2-3; D uncertain. Trimming took 0 bases from V and 0 from J, leaving 8 bases between them. Germline CDR1 reads SGHTS; CDR2 reads YDEGEE. The CDR3 extends over 15 amino acids. The CDR3 bases are TGTGCCAGCAGCTTGGCCGTAATTAGCACAGATACGCAGTATTTT. It translates to CASSLAVISTDTQYF. The full variable domain, with the rest looked up from reference TRBV5-8 and TRBJ2-3, is EAGVTQSPTHLIKTRGQQATLRCSPISGHTSVYWYQQALGLGLQFLLWYDEGEERNRGNFPPRFSGRQFPNYSSELNVNALELEDSALYLCASSLAVISTDTQYFGPGTRLTVL.

The chain joins TRBV9 to TRBJ2-1, with 8 nucleotides matching TRBD2. CDR1 is SGDLS, CDR2 YYNGEE, per germline. V shed 4 bases, J shed 2 bases, and the junction held 8 bases outside the gene matches. The CDR3 consists of 16 residues. Here the CDR3 DNA reads TGTGCCAGCAGCCCCACCGGGACTAGGACCTACAATGAGCAGTTCTTC. It translates to CASSPTGTRTYNEQFF.

This chain connects TRBV19 to TRBJ2-3; D gene unclear. Germline V CDR1 and CDR2: LNHDA, SQIVND (reference sequence). This CDR3 has 12 residues. Trimming pared 7 bases from V and 6 bases from J, leaving 11 bases between. The CDR3 loop is CASNPGGDTQYF. For the CDR3, the DNA is TGTGCCAGTAATCCAGGTGGGGATACGCAGTATTTT.

V gene TRBV6-7 combines with J gene TRBJ1-3, with TRBD1 as a possible D gene (6 bases). TRBV6-7 is reported as an ORF; its role is uncertain. This CDR3 comprises 14 residues. V gave up 6 bases and J gave up 1 base, with 10 bases separating them. CDR3 sequence reads: CASRSTGSGNTIYF. The CDR3, as DNA: TGTGCCAGCAGATCTACAGGGTCTGGAAACACCATATATTTT.

The rearrangement links TRBV4-1 to TRBJ2-5; a possible D gene is TRBD2 (5 bases). Trimming took off 5 bases at V and 4 bases at J, with 11 bases between the two ends. This CDR3 has 13 residues. Germline CDR1 and CDR2: MGHRA and YSYEKL. CDR3 in DNA: TGCGCCAGCAGCGGCGGACTGTTAGAGACCCAGTACTTC. It yields the protein CASSGGLLETQYF.

The V call is TRBV11-2, the J call TRBJ2-1, with 8 bases matching TRBD2. Per the germline V gene, CDR1 is SGHAT and CDR2 is FQNNGV. CDR3 length equals 14 residues. J lost 10 bases, V lost 2 bases, and 7 bases had no gene match. CDR3: CASSLNAGGGEQFF. In nucleotides, the CDR3 is TGTGCCAGCAGCTTAAACGCGGGAGGTGGAGAGCAGTTCTTC.

This clone turned up a few times. The rearrangement joins TRBV11-2 to TRBJ2-3, with D possibly matching TRBD2 (6 bases). The germline V gene encodes CDR1 SGHAT and CDR2 FQNNGV. CDR3 length: 13 residues. V was cut by 5 bases and J by 1 base, with 7 bases left in between. As DNA, the CDR3 is TGTGCCAGCAGCGGCGGGGGCACAGATACGCAGTATTTT. It encodes CASSGGGTDTQYF. The full variable domain, rest sourced from reference TRBV11-2 and TRBJ2-3, is EAGVAQSPRYKIIEKRQSVAFWCNPISGHATLYWYQQILGQGPKLLIQFQNNGVVDDSQLPKDRFSAERLKGVDSTLKIQPAKLEDSAVYLCASSGGGTDTQYFGPGTRLTVL.

J is TRBJ2-7 and V is TRBV4-1, with 8 bases lining up with TRBD1. The CDR3 covers 14 residues. Germline V lookup: CDR1 MGHRA, CDR2 YSYEKL. After removal of 4 bases from V and 5 bases from J, the junction contained 7 bases not matched to a gene. DNA of the CDR3: TGCGCCAGCAGCCCACGGACAGGGTCGGACGAGCAGTACTTC. Translation: CASSPRTGSDEQYF.

This chain links TRBV4-1 with TRBJ2-3; 8 nucleotides align to TRBD2. J was trimmed by 0 bases and V by 4 bases; bases with no gene match: 9. Per germline, CDR1 MGHRA and CDR2 YSYEKL. This CDR3 spans 17 amino acids. CDR3 protein: CASSLRAASGSTDTQYF. The CDR3 coding sequence is TGCGCCAGCAGCCTCCGAGCGGCTAGCGGGAGCACAGATACGCAGTATTTT.

The chain uses TRBV11-3 and TRBJ2-1, with TRBD2 matching over 9 bases. The CDR3 totals 16 residues. In germline, CDR1 is SGHNT, CDR2 YENEEA. The ends lost 3 bases at V and 7 bases at J; junction bases unmatched: 10. The CDR3 region has the DNA TGTGCCAGCAGCTTTGAGGCTAGCGGGGTGGTAAATGAGCAGTTCTTC. This sequence encodes CASSFEASGVVNEQFF.

V and J are TRBV7-2 and TRBJ2-6; 9 positions agree with TRBD1. The germline V gene has CDR1 SGHTA and CDR2 FQGNSA. Trimming took 5 bases from V and 4 from J; bases not matched to a gene: 6. The CDR3 consists of 16 residues. Written as DNA, the CDR3 is TGTGCCAGCAGCCTCCGGACAGGGGCAGGGGCCAACGTCCTGACTTTC. Protein sequence: CASSLRTGAGANVLTF.

A note on this clone: One junction end disagrees with the germline gene, perhaps due to a read error. The CDR3 is CASSQMEGGYEQYF. The CDR3 DNA reads TGCGCCAGCAGCCAGATGGAGGGGGGGTACGAGCAGTACTTC. The rearrangement uses TRBV13 and TRBJ2-7, with D possibly TRBD2 on 7 matching bases. Germline CDR1 and CDR2: PRHDT and FYEKMQ (reference sequence). The CDR3 has 14 amino acids.

This chain joins TRBV5-4 and TRBJ2-1, with 15 bases identical to TRBD2. Germline V gene data show CDR1 as SGHNT and CDR2 as YYREEE (reference sequence). This CDR3 has 14 residues. The junction had 7 bases not matched to a gene; V was cut back by 4 bases and J by 14 bases. CDR3 amino acids: CASSPGLAGGSEFF. For the CDR3, the DNA is TGTGCCAGCAGCCCGGGACTAGCGGGAGGTTCCGAGTTCTTC.

The chain joins TRBV5-1 to TRBJ1-3; D is unclear. The CDR3 covers 13 residues. Germline V gene data show CDR1 as SGHRS and CDR2 as YFSETQ. Trimming cost V 3 bases and J 0 bases, with 4 bases left between them. The CDR3 DNA sequence: TGCGCCAGCAGCTGGAGCTCTGGAAACACCATATATTTT. Protein sequence: CASSWSSGNTIYF. Full variable domain (outside the CDR3, taken from reference TRBV5-1 and TRBJ1-3): KAGVTQTPRYLIKTRGQQVTLSCSPISGHRSVSWYQQTPGQGLQFLFEYFSETQRNKGNFPGRFSGRQFSNSRSEMNVSTLELGDSALYLCASSWSSGNTIYFGEGSWLTVV.

The V gene is TRBV27, the J gene TRBJ2-7, with D perhaps matching TRBD1 (5 bases). CDR3 length: 14 residues. V was cut by 2 bases and J by 3 bases, with 11 bases left in between. CDR1 is MNHEY, CDR2 SMNVEV, per germline (reference sequence). The CDR3 DNA follows: TGTGCCAGCAGTTTACAGGGCTGGGGCTACGAGCAGTACTTC. This codes for CASSLQGWGYEQYF.

The chain has TRBV27 and TRBJ2-2; TRBD2 matches 8 bases. This CDR3 is built from 17 residues. Germline trimming cut 3 bases from V and 4 bases from J; bases unmatched to any gene: 10. The V gene's germline CDR1 is MNHEY and CDR2 SMNVEV (reference sequence). CDR3 residues: CASSFLLGREGTGELFF. The CDR3, as DNA: TGTGCCAGCAGTTTTCTTCTCGGGAGGGAGGGCACCGGGGAGCTGTTTTTT.

The V gene is TRBV5-4, the J gene TRBJ2-7; TRBD2 agrees at 7 bases. This CDR3 contains 13 residues. V lost 2 bases to trimming and J lost 3 bases; unmatched junction nucleotides: 2. CDR1 is SGHNT and CDR2 is YYREEE in the germline V gene (reference sequence). The CDR3, as DNA: TGTGCCAGCAGCTTCCGCGGGAGCTACGAGCAGTACTTC. Amino acids: CASSFRGSYEQYF.

The chain employs TRBV14 and TRBJ2-3, with 9 positions matching TRBD2. After removal of 0 bases from V and 6 bases from J, the junction contained 4 bases not matched to a gene. CDR3 size: 15 residues. Per germline, CDR1 SGHDN and CDR2 FVKESK. CDR3 sequence (DNA): TGTGCCAGCAGCCAAGATACGAGCGGGAGGGATACGCAGTATTTT. The encoded protein is CASSQDTSGRDTQYF.

J is TRBJ1-5 and V is TRBV7-2; D perhaps matches TRBD1 (5 bases). The CDR3 is made up of 15 amino acids. CDR1 SGHTA and CDR2 FQGNSA come from the germline V gene. Trimming took off 3 bases at V and 0 bases at J, with 9 bases between the two ends. For the CDR3, the DNA is TGTGCCAGCAGCTTGAGAGGACATAGCAATCAGCCCCAGCATTTT. Its translation: CASSLRGHSNQPQHF. The complete variable domain, with remaining parts taken from reference TRBV7-2 and TRBJ1-5, reads GAGVSQSPSNKVTEKGKDVELRCDPISGHTALYWYRQSLGQGLEFLIYFQGNSAPDKSGLPSDRFSAERTGGSVSTLTIQRTQQEDSAVYLCASSLRGHSNQPQHFGDGTRLSIL.